These 24 T cell receptor beta chains share one sample of origin, sequenced in a study of early T cells in non-severe SARS-CoV-2 infection. TCRdb analysed the 5' RACE reads with MiXCR anew, one entry per CDR3 protein. In the table there are under 50,000 distinct CDR3 sequences, around 5.2% of which are singletons. The specimen was whole blood. The receptors here all came from an adult who was a healthcare worker with PCR-confirmed SARS-CoV-2 infection or an uninfected control (not recorded which).

In its sample, this clonotype was seen many times. V usage is TRBV20-1 and J usage is TRBJ2-3, with 10 bases lining up with TRBD2. Germline values: CDR1 DFQATT, CDR2 SNEGSKA (reference sequence). The V segment lost 3 bases and the J segment 5 bases; nucleotides outside the gene matches: 5. This CDR3 is 14 amino acids long. The CDR3 DNA reads as TGCAGTGCTAGGCTAGCGGGAGTTAAAGATACGCAGTATTTT. It codes for CSARLAGVKDTQYF.

This clonotype was recorded many times. CDR3 loop: CSVAGTGSEQYF. In DNA form, the CDR3 reads TGCAGCGTCGCCGGGACAGGGTCCGAGCAGTACTTC. The rearrangement uses TRBV29-1 and TRBJ2-7; 9 bases fit TRBD1. Germline trimming cut 6 bases from V and 6 bases from J; bases unmatched to any gene: 6. This CDR3 has 12 amino acids. Germline lookup yields CDR1 SQVTM and CDR2 ANQGSEA.

This clonotype was detected a few times. The chain recombines TRBV10-3 with TRBJ1-4, with D uncertain. V lost 3 bases to trimming and J lost 8 bases, with 10 bases between them. Germline-derived CDR1 and CDR2 are ENHRY and SYGVKD. CDR3 size: 13 residues. The CDR3 coding sequence is TGTGCCATCAGTGAACAGCCCGGGGAAAAACTGTTTTTT. This translates into CAISEQPGEKLFF.

This clonotype was detected many times. The chain recombines TRBV6-5 with TRBJ1-2; D uncertain. CDR1 is MNHEY and CDR2 is SVGAGI in the germline V gene. V was clipped by 7 bases and J by 5 bases, with 32 bases between them. This CDR3 is 19 amino acids long. The CDR3 reads CASTRANHGGELTIYGYTF. CDR3 bases: TGTGCCAGCACCCGAGCAAACCACGGCGGAGAACTAACTATATATGGCTACACCTTC.

This clonotype was seen many times. The chain uses TRBV7-6 and TRBJ2-1; 9 positions match TRBD2. CDR1 and CDR2 (germline): SGHVS, FNYEAQ. Unmatched junction bases numbered 6, after V lost 4 bases and J lost 8 bases. The CDR3 has 14 amino acids. The CDR3 DNA reads as TGTGCCAGCAGCTATGGGGCTAGCGGGGATGAGCAGTTCTTC. It encodes CASSYGASGDEQFF.

This clonotype came up many times. The gene calls are TRBV21-1 and TRBJ2-5; TRBD1 was called by the table and not checked on the DNA. TRBV21-1 is a known pseudogene. The CDR3 covers 10 residues. CDR3 DNA: TGTGCCACCCCTGGGGGGACCCAGTACTTC. It yields the protein CATPGGTQYF.

This clonotype showed up many times. V usage is TRBV7-2 and J usage is TRBJ2-7, with TRBD2 identical over 9 bases. The V and J ends lost 1 base and 0 bases, in that order; junction bases with no gene match: 7. This CDR3 spans 17 amino acids. Germline V gene data show CDR1 as SGHTA and CDR2 as FQGNSA. The CDR3 sequence is CASSLVASGTNSYEQYF. DNA for the CDR3: TGTGCCAGCAGCTTAGTAGCTAGCGGGACTAACTCCTACGAGCAGTACTTC. The full variable domain, its missing parts supplied by reference TRBV7-2 and TRBJ2-7, is GAGVSQSPSNKVTEKGKDVELRCDPISGHTALYWYRQSLGQGLEFLIYFQGNSAPDKSGLPSDRFSAERTGGSVSTLTIQRTQQEDSAVYLCASSLVASGTNSYEQYFGPGTRLTVT.

This clonotype was counted a single time. The gene calls are TRBV4-1 and TRBJ2-7, with D perhaps being TRBD1 or TRBD2 (5 bases each). The CDR3 contains 17 residues. Per germline, CDR1 MGHRA and CDR2 YSYEKL. Deletions cut 3 bases from V and 5 bases from J, with 23 bases between. The CDR3 reads CASSHGTGTGDVDEQYF. CDR3 coding DNA: TGCGCCAGCAGCCACGGAACCGGGACCGGGGACGTCGACGAGCAGTACTTC.

Many counts were recorded for this clonotype. The V call is TRBV25-1, the J call TRBJ2-5; D is uncertain. The CDR3 has 16 residues. V was clipped by 2 bases and J by 1 base, with 14 bases between them. Germline assignment: CDR1 MGHDK and CDR2 SYGVNS. The DNA of the CDR3 is TGTGCCAGCAGTGAAGTGGTGGCAGGCCTCCAAGAGACCCAGTACTTC. Residues: CASSEVVAGLQETQYF.

In this sample, this clonotype turned up many times. The chain uses TRBV5-1 and TRBJ1-3, with D unresolved. Germline values: CDR1 SGHRS, CDR2 YFSETQ. V lost 4 bases and J lost 0, with 11 bases in between. There are 15 residues in the CDR3. Written as DNA, the CDR3 is TGCGCCAGCAGCCCCGACGGCAGCTCTGGAAACACCATATATTTT. It is translated as CASSPDGSSGNTIYF.

In its sample, this clonotype was seen many times. The chain uses TRBV7-9 and TRBJ1-6, with 9 bases aligning to TRBD1. The CDR3 has 16 residues. With V trimmed by 3 bases and J by 6 bases, 6 bases remained unmatched. Germline V gene sequence: CDR1 SEHNR, CDR2 FQNEAQ (reference sequence). CDR3 protein: CASSLPGQGPNSPLHF. DNA of the CDR3: TGTGCCAGCAGCTTGCCGGGACAGGGACCTAATTCACCCCTCCACTTT. Full variable domain (remainder filled in from reference TRBV7-9 and TRBJ1-6): DTGVSQNPRHKITKRGQNVTFRCDPISEHNRLYWYRQTLGQGPEFLTYFQNEAQLEKSRLLSDRFSAERPKGSFSTLEIQRTEQGDSAMYLCASSLPGQGPNSPLHFGNGTRLTVT.

This clonotype was recorded many times. The chain combines TRBV12-3 or TRBV12-4 with TRBJ2-1; D possibly corresponds to TRBD2 (7 bases). Trimming removed 5 bases from V and 4 bases from J, with 18 bases in between. The CDR3 is 16 amino acids. Written as DNA, the CDR3 is TGTGCCAGCAGTGCCTCCTGGGGGGGCAATTACAATGAGCAGTTCTTC. Protein product: CASSASWGGNYNEQFF.

This clonotype was observed at least ten times. The chain recombines TRBV20-1 with TRBJ2-3, with a weak D call TRBD1 (5 bases). V lost 5 bases and J 3 bases, leaving 15 bases between the germline ends. Germline values: CDR1 DFQATT, CDR2 SNEGSKA (reference sequence). This CDR3 comprises 14 residues. CDR3 in amino acids: CSAPGAGNTDTQYF. In DNA, the CDR3 is TGCAGTGCTCCTGGGGCAGGGAATACAGATACGCAGTATTTT.

The chain couples TRBV7-9 to TRBJ1-6; D not certain. The CDR3 covers 14 residues. Germline lookup yields CDR1 SEHNR and CDR2 FQNEAQ (reference sequence). The ends were cut back, 5 bases at V and 8 bases at J, with 13 bases in the middle. The CDR3 loop is CASSPSGSHSPLHF. The CDR3 DNA sequence: TGTGCCAGCAGCCCCTCGGGCAGCCATTCACCCCTCCACTTT.

This clonotype has just a few counts. The chain links TRBV2 to TRBJ2-7, with a possible D match to TRBD1 (6 bases). The CDR3 consists of 14 residues. Per the germline V gene, CDR1 is SNHLY and CDR2 is FYNNEI. The V end was cut by 9 bases, the J end by 2 bases, with 17 bases between. CDR3 region: CASIQGVGTYEQYF. The CDR3 DNA is TGTGCCAGTATACAGGGAGTAGGCACCTACGAGCAGTACTTC.

This clonotype was detected ten times or more. The rearrangement uses TRBV20-1 and TRBJ1-2, with D perhaps TRBD1 (6 bases). Germline assignment: CDR1 DFQATT and CDR2 SNEGSKA (reference sequence). V lost 5 bases and J lost 3, with 10 bases in between. The CDR3 runs 12 residues. CDR3 protein: CSAEQGYYGYTF. CDR3 DNA sequence: TGCAGTGCTGAACAGGGATACTATGGCTACACCTTC.

This clonotype was observed many times. This chain uses TRBV29-1 with TRBJ2-5; no reliable D call. V gave up 2 bases and J gave up 3 bases, with 1 base separating them. The CDR3 totals 10 residues. Germline CDR1 and CDR2: SQVTM and ANQGSEA. The CDR3 sequence: CSVEKETQYF. The CDR3 nucleotides are TGCAGCGTTGAAAAAGAGACCCAGTACTTC.

At least ten counts were recorded for this clonotype. This sequence joins TRBV6-2 or TRBV6-3 and TRBJ2-3; 7 nucleotides match TRBD1. The CDR3 length is 14 residues. From germline, CDR1 is MNHEY and CDR2 SVGEGT. V gave up 7 bases and J gave up 4 bases; unmatched junction bases: 8. The CDR3 DNA is TGTGCCAGCACCATGGGACAGTGGGCAGATACGCAGTATTTT. This gives the protein CASTMGQWADTQYF.

This clonotype has at least ten counts. This rearrangement joins TRBV7-2 to TRBJ2-1; TRBD2 matches 7 bases. CDR1 SGHTA and CDR2 FQGNSA come from the germline V gene. V was pared by 5 bases and J by 15 bases, with 10 bases of the junction left unmatched. This CDR3 has 12 amino acids. The CDR3 is CASSNRLATPFF. The DNA of the CDR3 is TGTGCCAGCAGCAACCGACTAGCTACTCCGTTCTTC.

The table lists this clonotype with many counts. The chain is built from TRBV7-6 and TRBJ1-4; TRBD1 might be the D (6 bases). Germline V gene data show CDR1 as SGHVS and CDR2 as FNYEAQ. Between the trimmed V and J ends, which lost 5 bases and 5 bases, there was a span of 15 bases. The CDR3 contains 15 residues. The CDR3 bases are TGTGCCAGCAGCCCTCAGACAGGACTGAATGAAAAACTGTTTTTT. Its protein is CASSPQTGLNEKLFF.

This clonotype was observed at least ten times. The V gene is TRBV3-1, the J gene TRBJ2-7; no definite D call. The CDR3 has 12 amino acids. Germline assignment: CDR1 LGHDT and CDR2 YNNKEL (reference sequence). The V and J ends lost 4 bases and 2 bases respectively, with 6 bases between them. DNA of the CDR3: TGTGCCAGCAGCCGTACGACCTACGAGCAGTACTTC. Encoded protein: CASSRTTYEQYF.

This clonotype has a count of ten or more. The V gene is TRBV6-5, the J gene TRBJ1-2, with D uncertain. V was pared by 2 bases and J by 3 bases, with 19 bases between. The CDR3 has 17 amino acids. In germline, CDR1 is MNHEY, CDR2 SVGAGI. CDR3 sequence: CASSYRETSPLHYGYTF. CDR3 coding DNA: TGTGCCAGCAGTTACCGTGAGACAAGTCCCTTGCACTATGGCTACACCTTC.

This clonotype was recorded many times. J is TRBJ2-7 and V is TRBV7-2; 8 nucleotides match TRBD2. V trimming: 5 bases; J trimming: 4 bases; junction bases outside the gene matches: 10. The germline gives CDR1 SGHTA, CDR2 FQGNSA. This CDR3 is built from 15 residues. CDR3 sequence (DNA): TGTGCCAGCAGCGGGCGAGCGGGAGTGGAGTACGAGCAGTACTTC. It translates to CASSGRAGVEYEQYF.

This clonotype showed up just a few times. V is TRBV2 and J is TRBJ2-7; D unresolved. V lost 5 bases to trimming and J lost 3 bases, with 5 bases between them. Germline CDR1 is SNHLY and CDR2 is FYNNEI. CDR3 length: 11 amino acids. The CDR3 here is CASSPVYEQYF. CDR3 nucleotides: TGTGCCAGCAGTCCCGTCTACGAGCAGTACTTC.